This entry lists 32 T cell receptor beta chains sequenced from one sample in a study of blood T cell repertoires in COVID-19. The repertoire was sequenced with immunoSEQ multiplex PCR; TCRdb's copy has only in-frame clones and lacks some. The sample carries some 51,000 clones, 75% to 95% recorded once. The sequencing sample was made of peripheral blood. The receptors shown here come from a human donor with active COVID-19. The donor label of this sample is uncertain.

V is TRBV6-6 and J is TRBJ1-5; TRBD1 matches 10 bases. The CDR3 covers 16 residues. V shed 5 bases and J 6 bases; nucleotides not matched to a gene: 10. CDR1 is MNHNY, CDR2 SVGAGI, per germline (reference sequence). The CDR3 protein is CASSTPGQGSGQPQHF. The CDR3 DNA follows: TGTGCCAGCAGTACACCGGGACAGGGGTCGGGTCAGCCCCAGCATTTT.

The chain combines TRBV11-2 with TRBJ1-2; D unclear. The CDR3 spans 13 residues. Germline loops: CDR1 SGHAT, CDR2 FQNNGV. Trimming left V 1 base short and J 8 bases short, with 11 bases between. The CDR3 sequence: CASSLGRLEGYTF. The CDR3 nucleotides are TGTGCCAGCAGCTTAGGCAGGTTAGAAGGCTACACCTTC. Based on the CDR3 plus reference TRBV11-2 and TRBJ1-2, the full variable domain is EAGVAQSPRYKIIEKRQSVAFWCNPISGHATLYWYQQILGQGPKLLIQFQNNGVVDDSQLPKDRFSAERLKGVDSTLKIQPAKLEDSAVYLCASSLGRLEGYTFGSGTRLTVV.

This chain joins TRBV28 and TRBJ2-7, with TRBD2 identical over 13 bases. The V gene end was trimmed by 3 bases and the J gene end by 9 bases; junction bases not matched to a gene: 11. This CDR3 spans 16 amino acids. The germline gives CDR1 MDHEN, CDR2 SYDVKM. Here the CDR3 reads CASSFHGGLAGVVQYF. The DNA for the CDR3 is TGTGCCAGCAGTTTTCATGGAGGACTAGCGGGAGTGGTGCAGTACTTC. The full variable domain, its missing parts supplied by reference TRBV28 and TRBJ2-7, is DVKVTQSSRYLVKRTGEKVFLECVQDMDHENMFWYRQDPGLGLRLIYFSYDVKMKEKGDIPEGYSVSREKKERFSLILESASTNQTSMYLCASSFHGGLAGVVQYFGPGTRLTVT.

This chain uses TRBV6-1 with TRBJ2-3; TRBD2 matches at 10 bases. The junction had 6 bases not matched to a gene; V was cut back by 3 bases and J by 3 bases. The CDR3 is 16 residues long. CDR1 and CDR2 from the germline V gene are MNHNS and SASEGT. The CDR3 DNA follows: TGTGCCAGCAGTGAGGGGCCGGGACTAGCGACAGATACGCAGTATTTT. Translating it yields CASSEGPGLATDTQYF.

The chain employs TRBV5-1 and TRBJ2-2, with TRBD2 matching over 11 bases. The CDR3 sequence is 17 residues long. Germline lookup yields CDR1 SGHRS and CDR2 YFSETQ. V lost 2 bases and J lost 0; bases outside the gene matches: 3. The DNA of the CDR3 is TGCGCCAGCAGCTTACTAGCGGGGGCCACGAACACCGGGGAGCTGTTTTTT. Its translation: CASSLLAGATNTGELFF.

The genes are TRBV7-2 and TRBJ1-1; weak D call: TRBD1 (6 bases). The CDR3 runs to 12 residues. Germline CDR1 reads SGHTA; CDR2 reads FQGNSA. Trimming cost V 5 bases and J 7 bases, with 11 bases left between them. CDR3 nucleotides: TGTGCCAGCAGCCCACGGACAGATGAAGCTTTCTTT. Residues: CASSPRTDEAFF. Complete variable domain (other parts from reference TRBV7-2 and TRBJ1-1): GAGVSQSPSNKVTEKGKDVELRCDPISGHTALYWYRQSLGQGLEFLIYFQGNSAPDKSGLPSDRFSAERTGGSVSTLTIQRTQQEDSAVYLCASSPRTDEAFFGQGTRLTVV.

The gene calls are TRBV12-3 or TRBV12-4 and TRBJ1-1, with 8 bases matching TRBD1. The CDR3 has 13 amino acids. J gave up 5 bases and V 4 bases, and 3 bases lay outside the gene matches. The CDR3: CASSSRQGTEAFF. CDR3 DNA sequence: TGTGCCAGCAGTTCCCGACAGGGGACTGAAGCTTTCTTT.

This chain joins TRBV6-4 and TRBJ2-2, with D tentatively TRBD2 (5 bases). The CDR3 totals 14 residues. Between the trimmed V and J ends, which lost 4 bases and 3 bases, there was a span of 9 bases. The germline V gene encodes CDR1 MRHNA and CDR2 SNTAGT. The CDR3 bases are TGTGCCAGCAGTGGAGGGATGGACACCGGGGAGCTGTTTTTT. Residues: CASSGGMDTGELFF.

The chain couples TRBV3-1 (or the pseudogene TRBV3-2) to TRBJ2-5; TRBD1 aligns across 7 bases. This CDR3 has 15 residues. V shed 5 bases, J shed 1 base, and the junction held 7 bases outside the gene matches. Germline V CDR1 and CDR2: LGHDT, YNNKEL (reference sequence). CDR3 coding DNA: TGTGCCAGCAGCTTCCCGACAGGGAGCCAAGAGACCCAGTACTTC. This gives the protein CASSFPTGSQETQYF.

The chain is built from TRBV6-2 or TRBV6-3 and TRBJ2-7; D may be TRBD2 (6 bases). Looked up from germline, CDR1 is MNHEY and CDR2 is SVGEGT. V was pared by 5 bases and J by 0 bases, with 8 bases between. The CDR3 length is 13 residues. DNA of the CDR3: TGTGCCAGCAGTCCGGGAGACTCCTACGAGCAGTACGTC. This translates into CASSPGDSYEQYV.

The rearrangement links TRBV29-1 to TRBJ2-1, with D possibly matching TRBD1 (5 bases). V lost 1 base and J lost 0, with 10 bases in between. CDR1 and CDR2 from the germline V gene are SQVTM and ANQGSEA. This CDR3 has 15 amino acids. CDR3 nucleotides: TGCAGCGTTGAAGGGACACCGAGCTCCTACAATGAGCAGTTCTTC. This sequence encodes CSVEGTPSSYNEQFF.

This chain links TRBV18 with TRBJ1-1; TRBD1 aligns across 9 bases. From germline, CDR1 is KGHSH and CDR2 LQKENI. The CDR3 spans 15 residues. After removal of 5 bases from V and 4 bases from J, the junction contained 8 bases not matched to a gene. Here the CDR3 reads CASSYGQGYGTEAFF. In DNA form, the CDR3 reads TGTGCCAGCTCATACGGACAGGGGTATGGCACTGAAGCTTTCTTT.

V is TRBV5-1 and J is TRBJ2-3; D is ambiguous. Deletions cut 4 bases from V and 0 bases from J, with 12 bases between. Germline assignment: CDR1 SGHRS and CDR2 YFSETQ. This CDR3 is built from 15 residues. CDR3 amino acids: CASSPQALSTDTQYF. The CDR3 DNA reads TGCGCCAGCAGCCCCCAAGCGCTGAGCACAGATACGCAGTATTTT.

The chain joins TRBV3-1 (or the pseudogene TRBV3-2) to TRBJ2-5; D possibly corresponds to TRBD2 (5 bases). CDR1 and CDR2 (germline): LGHDT, YNNKEL (reference sequence). The V end was cut by 0 bases, the J end by 7 bases, with 12 bases between. The CDR3 is made up of 14 amino acids. CDR3 residues: CASSQDSSATTQYF. The DNA for the CDR3 is TGTGCCAGCAGCCAAGATAGTAGCGCGACGACCCAGTACTTC.

This chain connects TRBV9 to TRBJ2-2; 8 bases fit TRBD1. The CDR3 is made up of 15 amino acids. CDR1 is SGDLS and CDR2 is YYNGEE in the germline V gene. The J segment lost 4 bases and the V segment lost 1 base, leaving 3 bases of the junction unmatched. The CDR3 loop reads CASSVTQGGTGELFF. CDR3 coding DNA: TGTGCCAGCAGCGTAACACAGGGGGGCACCGGGGAGCTGTTTTTT.

The table lists this clone with a few counts. The rearrangement joins TRBV28 to TRBJ2-7; D possibly corresponds to TRBD2 (6 bases). Deletions cut 6 bases from V and 3 bases from J, with 15 bases between. Germline V CDR1 and CDR2: MDHEN, SYDVKM. The CDR3 spans 14 residues. The CDR3 region has the DNA TGTGCCAGCAGCCCACCGTTGGGGGGCTACGAGCAGTACTTC. This sequence encodes CASSPPLGGYEQYF.

The V call is TRBV19, the J call TRBJ2-6, with 11 bases that match TRBD2. V was clipped by 5 bases and J by 1 base; unmatched bases: 4. Germline lookup yields CDR1 LNHDA and CDR2 SQIVND (reference sequence). This CDR3 has 17 amino acids. The CDR3 DNA is TGTGCCAGTAGTTTACTAGCGGGAGTGTCTGGGGCCAACGTCCTGACTTTC. Its translation: CASSLLAGVSGANVLTF.

The CDR3: CASSEKTGVNSPLHF. The CDR3, as DNA: TGTGCCAGCAGTGAAAAAACAGGGGTTAATTCACCCCTCCACTTT. The chain has TRBV25-1 and TRBJ1-6, with 7 bases fitting TRBD1. Germline values: CDR1 MGHDK, CDR2 SYGVNS. V trimming: 2 bases; J trimming: 6 bases; junction bases outside the gene matches: 4. The CDR3 loop spans 15 amino acids.

The chain joins TRBV28 to TRBJ1-1; 9 nucleotides align to TRBD1. Germline CDR1 and CDR2: MDHEN and SYDVKM. V dropped 5 bases and J dropped 1; count of bases not matched to a gene: 5. CDR3 length: 15 amino acids. Written as DNA, the CDR3 is TGTGCCAGCAGTCCCCTGGACAGGGGGAACACTGAAGCTTTCTTT. Protein: CASSPLDRGNTEAFF.

This sequence joins TRBV9 and TRBJ2-5; 8 bases match TRBD1. In germline, CDR1 is SGDLS, CDR2 YYNGEE. The CDR3 contains 13 residues. Unmatched junction bases numbered 5, after V lost 3 bases and J lost 7 bases. CDR3 DNA sequence: TGTGCCAGCAGCGCGACAGGGGACGGGACCCAGTACTTC. It specifies CASSATGDGTQYF.

DNA for the CDR3: TGTGCCAGCAGTGAGGCCAGGGACAGGGCTTACGAGCAGTACGTC. Translating it yields CASSEARDRAYEQYV. The gene calls are TRBV6-1 and TRBJ2-7, with 9 bases identical to TRBD1. This CDR3 comprises 15 residues. Germline loops: CDR1 MNHNS, CDR2 SASEGT. The ends lost 3 bases at V and 4 bases at J; junction bases unmatched: 7.

The V and J genes are TRBV6-6 and TRBJ2-7, with D possibly being TRBD2 (6 bases). This CDR3 has 13 amino acids. V shed 4 bases and J shed 6 bases, with 13 bases lying between them. CDR1 MNHNY and CDR2 SVGAGI come from the germline V gene (reference sequence). CDR3 in DNA: TGTGCCAGCAGTTCTCTGGGACTCGCCGAGCAGTACGTC. Protein: CASSSLGLAEQYV.

The chain employs TRBV11-3 and TRBJ2-3; 10 bases are a match to TRBD2. The germline V gene has CDR1 SGHNT and CDR2 YENEEA. J lost 4 bases, V lost 8 bases, and 9 bases had no gene match. The CDR3 length is 15 residues. CDR3 sequence: CASPRTSGKADTQYF. The DNA for the CDR3 is TGTGCCAGCCCGCGAACTAGCGGGAAGGCAGATACGCAGTATTTT.

This clone has just a few counts. The chain recombines TRBV11-2 with TRBJ1-5, with 12 bases that match TRBD1. The CDR3 contains 15 residues. CDR1 and CDR2 from the germline V gene are SGHAT and FQNNGV. The ends lost 4 bases at V and 8 bases at J; junction bases unmatched: 6. The CDR3 nucleotides are TGTGCCAGCAGCTCGGGACAGGGGGCTAATGAGCCCCAGCATTTT. It codes for CASSSGQGANEPQHF.

V and J are TRBV6-5 and TRBJ1-2; TRBD1 matches 11 bases. CDR1 is MNHEY and CDR2 is SVGAGI in the germline V gene. The CDR3 is 15 amino acids. The V segment lost 5 bases and the J segment 6 bases; nucleotides outside the gene matches: 8. CDR3 sequence: CASSLRTGGADGYTF. The CDR3 nucleotides are TGTGCCAGCAGTCTTCGGACAGGGGGCGCGGATGGCTACACCTTC.

V usage is TRBV9 and J usage is TRBJ2-2; D may be TRBD1 (6 bases). The CDR3 contains 15 residues. Germline values: CDR1 SGDLS, CDR2 YYNGEE. Trimming shortened V by 0 bases and J by 1 base, and 7 bases separated the two germline ends. The CDR3 region is CASSVGGLNTGELFF. For the CDR3, the DNA is TGTGCCAGCAGCGTAGGGGGGCTGAACACCGGGGAGCTGTTTTTT.

The CDR3 spells CASSLNYYNEQFF. CDR3 nucleotides: TGTGCCAGCAGTTTAAACTACTACAATGAGCAGTTCTTC. The V and J genes are TRBV27 and TRBJ2-1; D gene ambiguous. The V and J ends lost 2 bases and 3 bases respectively, with 5 bases between them. This CDR3 comprises 13 residues. Germline CDR1 and CDR2: MNHEY and SMNVEV (reference sequence).

CDR3 nucleotide sequence: TGTGCCAGCAGTCCAGGACTAGCGGGAGTTTGGGAGCAGTACTTC. It specifies CASSPGLAGVWEQYF. The V gene is TRBV27, the J gene TRBJ2-7; 13 nucleotides match TRBD2. J gave up 7 bases and V 5 bases, and 8 bases lay outside the gene matches. The CDR3 spans 15 residues. Per the germline V gene, CDR1 is MNHEY and CDR2 is SMNVEV (reference sequence).

This clone was observed once. V usage is TRBV19 and J usage is TRBJ1-6; D gene uncertain. Deletions cut 10 bases from V and 5 bases from J, with 9 bases between. CDR3 length: 12 amino acids. Germline lookup yields CDR1 LNHDA and CDR2 SQIVND (reference sequence). The CDR3 region is CATSVDNSPLHF. CDR3 nucleotide sequence: TGTGCCACCTCGGTAGATAATTCACCCCTCCACTTT. The full variable domain, its missing parts supplied by reference TRBV19 and TRBJ1-6, is DGGITQSPKYLFRKEGQNVTLSCEQNLNHDAMYWYRQDPGQGLRLIYYSQIVNDFQKGDIAEGYSVSREKKESFPLTVTSAQKNPTAFYLCATSVDNSPLHFGNGTRLTVT.

The rearrangement uses TRBV27 and TRBJ2-7; TRBD1 might be the D (5 bases). The length of the CDR3 is 14 residues. Between the trimmed V and J ends, which lost 5 bases and 0 bases, there was a span of 11 bases. Germline values: CDR1 MNHEY, CDR2 SMNVEV (reference sequence). The CDR3 DNA follows: TGTGCCAGCAGTGCCGACAGAGACTCCTACGAGCAGTACTTC. Amino acid sequence: CASSADRDSYEQYF.

The V gene is TRBV6-2 or TRBV6-3, the J gene TRBJ2-2, with 7 bases aligning to TRBD1. CDR3 length: 17 amino acids. The J segment lost 4 bases and the V segment lost 4 bases, leaving 12 bases of the junction unmatched. Germline V gene lookup returns CDR1 MNHEY and CDR2 SVGEGT. The CDR3 spells CASSSEQGSGGTGELFF. CDR3 sequence (DNA): TGTGCCAGCAGTTCCGAACAGGGGAGCGGCGGCACCGGGGAGCTGTTTTTT.

This rearrangement joins TRBV12-5 to TRBJ2-1; TRBD1 agrees at 9 bases. The CDR3 sequence is 14 residues long. V dropped 7 bases and J dropped 4; count of bases not matched to a gene: 5. Per germline, CDR1 LGHNT and CDR2 FRNRAP. CDR3 sequence (DNA): TGTGCTAGTGCCGGGACAGGGAAATACAATGAGCAGTTCTTC. The encoded protein is CASAGTGKYNEQFF.